This T cell receptor (beta chain) was recorded in a study of CD8+ T cells in alopecia areata. This CDR3 is built from 15 residues. Germline V gene data show CDR1 as MNHEY and CDR2 as SMNVEV (reference sequence). With 0 bases clipped from V and 3 bases from J, the junction kept 4 bases outside the gene matches. Once RNA had been extracted, it was reverse transcribed into cDNA to act as the sequencing template. Measured with immunoSEQ multiplex PCR; TCRdb has only the in-frame clones, and not every one. Of approximately 59,000 clones listed, under 55% are singletons. This chain connects TRBV27 to TRBJ1-2; 7 bases align to TRBD1. This TCR came from a human donor with alopecia areata. This sample comprised CD8+ T cells sorted from blood, obtained at week 0. This CDR3 reads CASSLSRQGYYGYTF. In DNA, the CDR3 is TGTGCCAGCAGTTTATCGAGACAGGGATACTATGGCTACACCTTC.